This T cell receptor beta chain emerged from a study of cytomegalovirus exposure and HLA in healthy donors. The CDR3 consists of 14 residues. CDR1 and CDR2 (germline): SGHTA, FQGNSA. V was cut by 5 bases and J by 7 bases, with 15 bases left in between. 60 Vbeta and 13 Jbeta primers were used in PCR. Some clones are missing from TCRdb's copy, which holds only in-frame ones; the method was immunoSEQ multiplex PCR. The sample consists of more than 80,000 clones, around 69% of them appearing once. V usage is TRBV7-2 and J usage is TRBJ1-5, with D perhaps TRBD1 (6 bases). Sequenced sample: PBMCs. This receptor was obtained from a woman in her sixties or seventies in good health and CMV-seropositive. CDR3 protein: CASSAWTVEQPQHF. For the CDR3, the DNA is TGTGCCAGCAGCGCCTGGACAGTTGAACAGCCCCAGCATTTT. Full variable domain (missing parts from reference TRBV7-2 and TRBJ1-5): GAGVSQSPSNKVTEKGKDVELRCDPISGHTALYWYRQSLGQGLEFLIYFQGNSAPDKSGLPSDRFSAERTGGSVSTLTIQRTQQEDSAVYLCASSAWTVEQPQHFGDGTRLSIL.